A single TCR beta chain is shown here with its context. Its specificity is unknown. MiXCR, applied by TCRdb to the reads, yields one record per CDR3 protein. This sample has nearly 700,000 distinct CDR3 sequences, with around 35% found just once. This sample is drawn from a study of T cell repertoires in cytomegalovirus infection. The clonotype was recovered from a human donor in good health (CMV status not recorded). Some clones in this sample may be carry-over from other donors' samples. The material was cultured PBMCs, obtained from culture after CMV antigen stimulation.

The CDR3 DNA reads TGCGCCAGCAGCCAAGGAATCGGTACGCAGTATTTT. Residues: CASSQGIGTQYF. The chain is built from TRBV4-1 and TRBJ2-3; D gene uncertain. V was shortened by 1 base and J by 8 bases, with 7 bases between the two germline ends. The CDR3 loop spans 12 amino acids. Germline CDR1 is MGHRA and CDR2 is YSYEKL.